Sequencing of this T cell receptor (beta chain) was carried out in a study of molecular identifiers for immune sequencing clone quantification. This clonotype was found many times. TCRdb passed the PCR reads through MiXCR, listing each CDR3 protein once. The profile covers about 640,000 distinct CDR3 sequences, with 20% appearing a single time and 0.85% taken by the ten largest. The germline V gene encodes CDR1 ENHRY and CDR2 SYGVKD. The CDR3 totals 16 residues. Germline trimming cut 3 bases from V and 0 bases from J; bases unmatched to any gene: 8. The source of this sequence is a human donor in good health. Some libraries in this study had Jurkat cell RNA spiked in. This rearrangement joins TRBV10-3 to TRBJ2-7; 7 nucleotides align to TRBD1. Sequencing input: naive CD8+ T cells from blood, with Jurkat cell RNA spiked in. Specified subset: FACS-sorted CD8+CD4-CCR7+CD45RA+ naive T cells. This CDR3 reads CAISDYDRALSYEQYF. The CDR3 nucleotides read TGTGCCATCAGTGATTACGACAGGGCACTCTCCTACGAGCAGTACTTC.